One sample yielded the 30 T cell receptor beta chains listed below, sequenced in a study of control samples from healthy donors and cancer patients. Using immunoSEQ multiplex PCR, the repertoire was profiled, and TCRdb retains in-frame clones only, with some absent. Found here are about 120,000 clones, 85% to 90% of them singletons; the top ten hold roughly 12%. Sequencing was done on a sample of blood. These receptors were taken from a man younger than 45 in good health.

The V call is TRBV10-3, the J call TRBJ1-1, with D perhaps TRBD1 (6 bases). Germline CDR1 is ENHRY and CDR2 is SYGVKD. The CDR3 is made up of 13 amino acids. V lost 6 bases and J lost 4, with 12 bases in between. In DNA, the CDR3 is TGTGCCATCAGGGCAGGGGCTAGCACTGAAGCTTTCTTT. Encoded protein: CAIRAGASTEAFF.

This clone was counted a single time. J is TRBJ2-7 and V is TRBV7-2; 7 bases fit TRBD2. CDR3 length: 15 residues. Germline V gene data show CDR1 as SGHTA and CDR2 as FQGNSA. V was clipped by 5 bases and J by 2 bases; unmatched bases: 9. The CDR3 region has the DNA TGTGCCAGCAGCCTAAGGACTAGTGGGACCTACGAGCAGTACTTC. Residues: CASSLRTSGTYEQYF.

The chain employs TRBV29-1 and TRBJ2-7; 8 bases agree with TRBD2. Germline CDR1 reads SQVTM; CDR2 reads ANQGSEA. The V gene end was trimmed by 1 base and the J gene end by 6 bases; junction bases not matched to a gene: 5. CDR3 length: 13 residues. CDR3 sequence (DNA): TGCAGCGTTGAAGGGGGACTAGGCGCCGAGCAGTACTTC. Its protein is CSVEGGLGAEQYF.

CDR3 amino acids: CASSQGSGQGNIQYF. The CDR3 DNA reads TGTGCCAGCAGCCAAGGGAGTGGACAGGGAAACATTCAGTACTTC. The genes are TRBV3-1 (or the pseudogene TRBV3-2) and TRBJ2-4; TRBD1 matches at 8 bases. CDR3 size: 15 residues. CDR1 LGHDT and CDR2 YNNKEL come from the germline V gene (reference sequence). Unmatched junction bases numbered 5, after V lost 1 base and J lost 6 bases.

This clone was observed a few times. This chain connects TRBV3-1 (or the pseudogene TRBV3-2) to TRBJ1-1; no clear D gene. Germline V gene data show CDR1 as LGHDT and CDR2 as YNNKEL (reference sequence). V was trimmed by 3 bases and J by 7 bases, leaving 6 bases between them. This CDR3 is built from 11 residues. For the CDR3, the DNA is TGTGCCAGCAGCCACCCGGGTGAAGCTTTCTTT. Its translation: CASSHPGEAFF.

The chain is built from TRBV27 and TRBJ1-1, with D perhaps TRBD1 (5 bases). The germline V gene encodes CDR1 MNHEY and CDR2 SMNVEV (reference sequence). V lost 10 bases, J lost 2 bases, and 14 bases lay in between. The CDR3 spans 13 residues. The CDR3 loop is CAIQGPTNTEAFF. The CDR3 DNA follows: TGTGCCATTCAGGGTCCCACTAACACTGAAGCTTTCTTT.

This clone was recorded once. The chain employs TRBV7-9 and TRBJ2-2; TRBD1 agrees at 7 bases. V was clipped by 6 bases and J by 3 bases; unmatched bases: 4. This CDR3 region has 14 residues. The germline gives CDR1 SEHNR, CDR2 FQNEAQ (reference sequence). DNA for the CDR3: TGTGCCAGCAGGGAAACAGGGGACACCGGGGAGCTGTTTTTT. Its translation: CASRETGDTGELFF.

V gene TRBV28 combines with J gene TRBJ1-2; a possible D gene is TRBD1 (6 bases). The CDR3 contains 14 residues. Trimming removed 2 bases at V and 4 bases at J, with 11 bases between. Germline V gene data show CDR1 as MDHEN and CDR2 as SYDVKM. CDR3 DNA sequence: TGTGCCAGCAGTTTAAGGGACACTGTCTATGGCTACACCTTC. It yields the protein CASSLRDTVYGYTF.

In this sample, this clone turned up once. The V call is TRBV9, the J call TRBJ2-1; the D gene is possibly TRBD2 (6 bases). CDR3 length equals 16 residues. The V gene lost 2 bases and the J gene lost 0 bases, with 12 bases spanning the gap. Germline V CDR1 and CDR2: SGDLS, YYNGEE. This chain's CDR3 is CASSVSGQSSYNEQFF. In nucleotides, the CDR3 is TGTGCCAGCAGCGTGAGCGGGCAGAGCTCCTACAATGAGCAGTTCTTC. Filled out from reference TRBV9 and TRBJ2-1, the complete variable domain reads DSGVTQTPKHLITATGQRVTLRCSPRSGDLSVYWYQQSLDQGLQFLIQYYNGEERAKGNILERFSAQQFPDLHSELNLSSLELGDSALYFCASSVSGQSSYNEQFFGPGTRLTVL.

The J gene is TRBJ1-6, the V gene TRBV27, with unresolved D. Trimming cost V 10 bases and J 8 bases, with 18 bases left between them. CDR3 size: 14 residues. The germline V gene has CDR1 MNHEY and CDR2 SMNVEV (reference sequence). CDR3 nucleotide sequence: TGTGCCACCAAACGGGGTGGCGGAGATTCACCCCTCCACTTT. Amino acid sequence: CATKRGGGDSPLHF.

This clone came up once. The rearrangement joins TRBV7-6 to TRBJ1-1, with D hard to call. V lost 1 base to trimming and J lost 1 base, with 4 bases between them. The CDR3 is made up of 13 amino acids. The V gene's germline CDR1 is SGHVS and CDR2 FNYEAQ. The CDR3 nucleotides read TGTGCCAGCAGCTTAGAACAGAACACTGAAGCTTTCTTT. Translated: CASSLEQNTEAFF.

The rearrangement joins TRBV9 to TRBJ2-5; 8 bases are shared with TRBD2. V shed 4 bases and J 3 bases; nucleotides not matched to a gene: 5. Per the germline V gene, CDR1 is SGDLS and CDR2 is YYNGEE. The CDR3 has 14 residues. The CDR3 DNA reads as TGTGCCAGCAGCCCTCAACTAGCGGAAGAGACCCAGTACTTC. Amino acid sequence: CASSPQLAEETQYF.

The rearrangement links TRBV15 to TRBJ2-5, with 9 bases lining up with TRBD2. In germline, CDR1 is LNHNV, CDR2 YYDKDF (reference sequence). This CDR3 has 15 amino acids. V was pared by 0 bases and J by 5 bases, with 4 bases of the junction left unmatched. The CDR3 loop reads CATSRDRGGAETQYF. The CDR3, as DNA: TGTGCCACCAGCAGAGATCGCGGGGGGGCGGAGACCCAGTACTTC.

The DNA for the CDR3 is TGTGCCAGCAGTTACTCCAGGGCAGGCGGTCAGCCCCAGCATTTT. Protein: CASSYSRAGGQPQHF. The rearrangement joins TRBV6-6 to TRBJ1-5, with D tentatively TRBD1 (5 bases). Per germline, CDR1 MNHNY and CDR2 SVGAGI (reference sequence). V lost 0 bases to trimming and J lost 6 bases, with 12 bases between them. This CDR3 is built from 15 residues.

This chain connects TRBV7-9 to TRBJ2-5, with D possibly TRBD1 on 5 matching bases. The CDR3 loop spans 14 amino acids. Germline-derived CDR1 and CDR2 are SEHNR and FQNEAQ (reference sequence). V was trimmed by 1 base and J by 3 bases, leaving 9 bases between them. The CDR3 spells CASSLGDRKETQYF. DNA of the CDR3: TGTGCCAGCAGCTTAGGAGACAGAAAAGAGACCCAGTACTTC.

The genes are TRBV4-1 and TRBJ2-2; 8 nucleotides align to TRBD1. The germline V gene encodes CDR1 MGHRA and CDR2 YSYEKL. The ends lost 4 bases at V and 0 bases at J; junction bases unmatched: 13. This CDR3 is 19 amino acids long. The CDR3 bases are TGCGCCAGCAGCCCCGACCCCACTCCGGGACAGGCGAACACCGGGGAGCTGTTTTTT. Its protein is CASSPDPTPGQANTGELFF.

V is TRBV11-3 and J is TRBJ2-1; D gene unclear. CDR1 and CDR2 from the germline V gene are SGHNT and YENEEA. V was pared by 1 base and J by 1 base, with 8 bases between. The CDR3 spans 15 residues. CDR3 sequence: CASSLVMGSYNEQFF. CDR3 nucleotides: TGTGCCAGCAGCTTAGTTATGGGATCCTACAATGAGCAGTTCTTC.

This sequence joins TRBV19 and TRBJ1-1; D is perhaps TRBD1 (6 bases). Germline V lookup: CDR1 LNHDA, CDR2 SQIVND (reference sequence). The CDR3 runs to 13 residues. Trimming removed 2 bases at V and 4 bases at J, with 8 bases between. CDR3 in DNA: TGTGCCAGTAGTATACAGGGGCCCACTGAAGCTTTCTTT. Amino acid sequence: CASSIQGPTEAFF.

CDR3 bases: TGTGCCACCAGCAGAGATCCGGGAGGCACTGAAGCTTTCTTT. Its protein is CATSRDPGGTEAFF. V usage is TRBV15 and J usage is TRBJ1-1, with no clear D. V lost 0 bases, J lost 4 bases, and 9 bases lay in between. The V gene's germline CDR1 is LNHNV and CDR2 YYDKDF (reference sequence). CDR3 length: 14 amino acids.

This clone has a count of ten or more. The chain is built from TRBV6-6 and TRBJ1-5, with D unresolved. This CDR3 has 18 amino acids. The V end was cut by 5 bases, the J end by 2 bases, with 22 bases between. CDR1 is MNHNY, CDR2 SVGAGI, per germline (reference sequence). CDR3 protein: CASSRRVQYGDGNQPQHF. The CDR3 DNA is TGTGCCAGCAGTCGTAGGGTTCAATACGGGGATGGCAATCAGCCCCAGCATTTT.

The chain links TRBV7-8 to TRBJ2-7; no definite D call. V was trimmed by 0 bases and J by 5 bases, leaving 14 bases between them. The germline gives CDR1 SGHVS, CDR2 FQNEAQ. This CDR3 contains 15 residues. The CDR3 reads CASSLATGLRDEQYF. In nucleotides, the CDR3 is TGTGCCAGCAGCTTAGCTACGGGTTTAAGGGACGAGCAGTACTTC.

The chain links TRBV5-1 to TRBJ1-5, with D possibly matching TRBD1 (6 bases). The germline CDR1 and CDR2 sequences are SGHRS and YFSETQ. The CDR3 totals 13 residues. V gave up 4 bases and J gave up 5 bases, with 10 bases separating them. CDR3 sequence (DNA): TGCGCCAGCAGCCTACAGGGATATCAGCCCCAGCATTTT. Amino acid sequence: CASSLQGYQPQHF.

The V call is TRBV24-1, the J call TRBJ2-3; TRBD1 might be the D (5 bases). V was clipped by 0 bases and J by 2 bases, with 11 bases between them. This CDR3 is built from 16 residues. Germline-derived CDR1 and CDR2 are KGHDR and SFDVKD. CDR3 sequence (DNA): TGTGCCACCAGTGATTTGCCAGGACACCTCACAGATACGCAGTATTTT. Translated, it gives CATSDLPGHLTDTQYF.

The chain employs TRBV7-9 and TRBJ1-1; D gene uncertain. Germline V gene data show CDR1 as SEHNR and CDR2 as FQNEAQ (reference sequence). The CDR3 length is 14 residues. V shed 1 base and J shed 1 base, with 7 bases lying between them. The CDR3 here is CASSLGMGNTEAFF. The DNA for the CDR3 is TGTGCCAGCAGCTTAGGGATGGGGAACACTGAAGCTTTCTTT.

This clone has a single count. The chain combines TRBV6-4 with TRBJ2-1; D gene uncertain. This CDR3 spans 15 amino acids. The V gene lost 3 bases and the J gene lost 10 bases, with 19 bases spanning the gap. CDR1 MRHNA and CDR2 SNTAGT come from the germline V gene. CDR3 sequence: CASSEFAGPTYEQFF. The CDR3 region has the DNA TGTGCCAGCAGTGAGTTTGCTGGACCCACCTACGAGCAGTTCTTC.

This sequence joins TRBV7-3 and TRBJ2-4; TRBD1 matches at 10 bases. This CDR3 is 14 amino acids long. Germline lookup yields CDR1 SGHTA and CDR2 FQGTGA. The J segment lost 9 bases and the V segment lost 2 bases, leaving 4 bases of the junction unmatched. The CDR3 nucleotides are TGTGCCAGCAGCTTAGGACAGGGGGTCGGCATTCAGTACTTC. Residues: CASSLGQGVGIQYF.

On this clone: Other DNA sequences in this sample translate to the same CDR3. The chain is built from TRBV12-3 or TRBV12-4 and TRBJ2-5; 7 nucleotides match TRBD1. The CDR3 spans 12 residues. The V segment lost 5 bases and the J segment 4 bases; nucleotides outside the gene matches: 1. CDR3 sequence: CASSPGGETQYF. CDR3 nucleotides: TGTGCCAGCAGTCCAGGGGGAGAGACCCAGTACTTC.

In DNA, the CDR3 is TGTGCCTGGGGGTTTGGGACTAGCGGGGGCACAGATACGCAGTATTTT. Protein sequence: CAWGFGTSGGTDTQYF. The rearrangement joins TRBV30 to TRBJ2-3, with 13 bases that match TRBD2. The germline V gene has CDR1 GTSNPN and CDR2 SVGIG (reference sequence). Trimming took 5 bases from V and 1 from J; bases not matched to a gene: 6. The CDR3 spans 16 residues.

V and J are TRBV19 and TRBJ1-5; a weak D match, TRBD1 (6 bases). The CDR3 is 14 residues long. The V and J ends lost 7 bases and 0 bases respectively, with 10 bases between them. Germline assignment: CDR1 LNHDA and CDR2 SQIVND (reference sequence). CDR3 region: CASIHRASNQPQHF. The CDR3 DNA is TGTGCCAGTATTCACAGGGCTAGCAATCAGCCCCAGCATTTT.

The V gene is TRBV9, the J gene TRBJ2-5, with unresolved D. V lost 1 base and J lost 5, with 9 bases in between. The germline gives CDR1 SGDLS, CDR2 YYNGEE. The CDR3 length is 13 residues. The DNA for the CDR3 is TGTGCCAGCAGCGTAAGCAGCTCCGAGACCCAGTACTTC. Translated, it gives CASSVSSSETQYF.